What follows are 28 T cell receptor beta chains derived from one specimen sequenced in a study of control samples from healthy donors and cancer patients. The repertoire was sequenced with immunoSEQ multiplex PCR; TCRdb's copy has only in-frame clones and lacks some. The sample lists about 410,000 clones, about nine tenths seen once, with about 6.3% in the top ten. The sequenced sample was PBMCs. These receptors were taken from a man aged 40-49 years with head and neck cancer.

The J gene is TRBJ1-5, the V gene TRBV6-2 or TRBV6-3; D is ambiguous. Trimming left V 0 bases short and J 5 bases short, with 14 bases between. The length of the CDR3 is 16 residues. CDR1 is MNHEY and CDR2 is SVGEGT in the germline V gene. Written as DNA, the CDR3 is TGTGCCAGCAGTTACTCTAGAAGGAGCGGGGATCAGCCCCAGCATTTT. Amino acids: CASSYSRRSGDQPQHF.

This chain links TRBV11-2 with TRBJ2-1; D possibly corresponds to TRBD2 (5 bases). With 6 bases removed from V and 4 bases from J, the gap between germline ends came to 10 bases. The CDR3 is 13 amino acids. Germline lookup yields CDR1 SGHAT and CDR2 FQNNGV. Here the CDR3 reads CASSWSGYNEQFF. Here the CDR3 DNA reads TGTGCCAGCAGTTGGAGCGGTTACAATGAGCAGTTCTTC.

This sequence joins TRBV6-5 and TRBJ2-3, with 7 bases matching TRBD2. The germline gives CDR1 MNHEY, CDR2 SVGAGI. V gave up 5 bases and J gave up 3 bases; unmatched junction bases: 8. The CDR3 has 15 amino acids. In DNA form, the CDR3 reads TGTGCCAGCAGTAGACCGGGGGGACGGACAGATACGCAGTATTTT. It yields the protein CASSRPGGRTDTQYF.

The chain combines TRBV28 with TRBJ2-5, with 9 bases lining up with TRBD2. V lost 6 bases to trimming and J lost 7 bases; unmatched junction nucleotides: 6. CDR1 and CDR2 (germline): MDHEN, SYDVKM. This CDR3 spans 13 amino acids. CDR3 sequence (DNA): TGTGCCAGCAGGGCGGGAGGGCGCGGGACCCAGTACTTC. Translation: CASRAGGRGTQYF.

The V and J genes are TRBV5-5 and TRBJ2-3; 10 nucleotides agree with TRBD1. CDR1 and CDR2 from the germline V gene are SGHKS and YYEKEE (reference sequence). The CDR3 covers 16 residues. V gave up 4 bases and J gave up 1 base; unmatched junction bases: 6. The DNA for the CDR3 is TGTGCCAGCAGCCAACGACAGGGGGCAGGCACAGATACGCAGTATTTT. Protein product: CASSQRQGAGTDTQYF.

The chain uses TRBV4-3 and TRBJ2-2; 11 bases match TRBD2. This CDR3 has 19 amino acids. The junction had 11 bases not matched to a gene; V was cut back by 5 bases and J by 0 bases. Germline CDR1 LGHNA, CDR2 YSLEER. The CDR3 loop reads CASSTRLAGLLANTGELFF. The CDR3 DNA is TGCGCCAGCAGCACCCGACTAGCGGGGCTTCTCGCGAACACCGGGGAGCTGTTTTTT.

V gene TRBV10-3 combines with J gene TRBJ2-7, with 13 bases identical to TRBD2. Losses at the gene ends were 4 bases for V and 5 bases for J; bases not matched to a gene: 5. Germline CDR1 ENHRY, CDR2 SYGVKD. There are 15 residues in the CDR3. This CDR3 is CAISGLAGGMNEQYF. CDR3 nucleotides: TGTGCCATCAGTGGACTAGCGGGAGGCATGAACGAGCAGTACTTC.

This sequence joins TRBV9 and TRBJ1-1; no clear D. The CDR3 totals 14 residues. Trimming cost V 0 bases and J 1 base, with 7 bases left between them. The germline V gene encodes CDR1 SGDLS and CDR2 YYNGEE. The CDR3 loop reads CASSVEWGNTEAFF. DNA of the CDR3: TGTGCCAGCAGCGTAGAATGGGGGAACACTGAAGCTTTCTTT. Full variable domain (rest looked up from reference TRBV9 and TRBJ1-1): DSGVTQTPKHLITATGQRVTLRCSPRSGDLSVYWYQQSLDQGLQFLIQYYNGEERAKGNILERFSAQQFPDLHSELNLSSLELGDSALYFCASSVEWGNTEAFFGQGTRLTVV.

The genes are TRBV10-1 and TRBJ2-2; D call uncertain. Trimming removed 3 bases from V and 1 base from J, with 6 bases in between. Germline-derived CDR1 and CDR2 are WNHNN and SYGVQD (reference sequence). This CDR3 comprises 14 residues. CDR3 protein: CASSDHLNTGELFF. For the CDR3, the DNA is TGCGCCAGCAGTGACCACCTGAACACCGGGGAGCTGTTTTTT.

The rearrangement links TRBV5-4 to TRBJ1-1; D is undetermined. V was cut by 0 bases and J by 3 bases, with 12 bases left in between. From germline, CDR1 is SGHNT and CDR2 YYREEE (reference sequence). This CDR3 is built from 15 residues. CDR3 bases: TGTGCCAGCAGCTTGGGACGGGGTGGGGACACTGAAGCTTTCTTT. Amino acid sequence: CASSLGRGGDTEAFF.

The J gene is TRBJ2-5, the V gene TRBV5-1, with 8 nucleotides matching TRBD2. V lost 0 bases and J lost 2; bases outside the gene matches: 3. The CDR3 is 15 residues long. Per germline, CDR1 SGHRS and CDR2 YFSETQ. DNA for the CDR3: TGCGCCAGCAGCTTGGCGGGAGGGCGTCAAGAGACCCAGTACTTC. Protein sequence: CASSLAGGRQETQYF.

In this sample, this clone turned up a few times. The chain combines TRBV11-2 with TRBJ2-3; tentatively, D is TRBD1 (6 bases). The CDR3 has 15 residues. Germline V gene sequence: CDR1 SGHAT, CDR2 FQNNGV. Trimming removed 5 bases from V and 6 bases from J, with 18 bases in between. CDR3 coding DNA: TGTGCCAGCAGCCCTTGGACAGAAAGGTCGGATACGCAGTATTTT. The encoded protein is CASSPWTERSDTQYF.

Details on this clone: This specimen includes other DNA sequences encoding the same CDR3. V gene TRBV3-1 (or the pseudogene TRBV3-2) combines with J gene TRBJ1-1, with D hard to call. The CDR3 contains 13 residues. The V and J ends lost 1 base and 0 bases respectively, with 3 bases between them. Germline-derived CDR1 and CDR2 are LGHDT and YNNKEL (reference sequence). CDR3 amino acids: CASSQGLNTEAFF. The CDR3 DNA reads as TGTGCCAGCAGCCAAGGGCTGAACACTGAAGCTTTCTTT.

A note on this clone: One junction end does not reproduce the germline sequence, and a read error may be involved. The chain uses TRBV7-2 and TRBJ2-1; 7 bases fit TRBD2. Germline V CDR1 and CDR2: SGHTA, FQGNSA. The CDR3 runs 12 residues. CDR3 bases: TGTGCCAGCAGCCCAATCGGCGGGAGTCACCTCTTC. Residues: CASSPIGGSHLF.

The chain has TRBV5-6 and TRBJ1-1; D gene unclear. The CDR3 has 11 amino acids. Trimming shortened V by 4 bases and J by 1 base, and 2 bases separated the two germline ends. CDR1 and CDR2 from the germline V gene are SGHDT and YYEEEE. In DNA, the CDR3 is TGTGCCAGCAGCGGGAACACTGAAGCTTTCTTT. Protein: CASSGNTEAFF.

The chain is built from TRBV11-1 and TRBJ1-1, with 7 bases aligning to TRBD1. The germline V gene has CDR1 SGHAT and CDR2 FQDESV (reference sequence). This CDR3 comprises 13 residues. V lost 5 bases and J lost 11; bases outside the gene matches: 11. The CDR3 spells CASSIFAGGGAFF. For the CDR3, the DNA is TGTGCCAGCAGCATATTTGCAGGGGGGGGTGCTTTCTTT. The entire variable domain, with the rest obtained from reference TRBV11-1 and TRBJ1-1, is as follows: EAEVAQSPRYKITEKSQAVAFWCDPISGHATLYWYRQILGQGPELLVQFQDESVVDDSQLPKDRFSAERLKGVDSTLKIQPAELGDSAMYLCASSIFAGGGAFFGQGTRLTVV.

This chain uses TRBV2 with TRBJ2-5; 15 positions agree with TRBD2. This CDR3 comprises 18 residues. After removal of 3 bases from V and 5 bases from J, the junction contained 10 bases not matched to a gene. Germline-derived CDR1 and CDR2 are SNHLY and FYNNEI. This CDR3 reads CASSDNLGTSGGRETQYF. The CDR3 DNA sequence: TGTGCCAGCAGTGATAATCTTGGGACTAGCGGGGGGAGGGAGACCCAGTACTTC. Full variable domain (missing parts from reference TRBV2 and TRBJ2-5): EPEVTQTPSHQVTQMGQEVILRCVPISNHLYFYWYRQILGQKVEFLVSFYNNEISEKSEIFDDQFSVERPDGSNFTLKIRSTKLEDSAMYFCASSDNLGTSGGRETQYFGPGTRLLVL.

The CDR3 loop reads CASSLDRRARAHEQYF. CDR3 in DNA: TGTGCCAGCAGCTTAGATAGGCGGGCCAGGGCCCACGAGCAGTACTTC. The chain combines TRBV11-2 with TRBJ2-7, with D perhaps matching TRBD1 or TRBD2 (5 bases each). Germline V gene lookup returns CDR1 SGHAT and CDR2 FQNNGV. Trimming pared 0 bases from V and 5 bases from J, leaving 17 bases between. This CDR3 has 16 residues.

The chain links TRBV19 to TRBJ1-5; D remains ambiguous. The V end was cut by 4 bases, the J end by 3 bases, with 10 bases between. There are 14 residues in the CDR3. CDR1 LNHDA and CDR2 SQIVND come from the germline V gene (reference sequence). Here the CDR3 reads CASSTFTFNQPQHF. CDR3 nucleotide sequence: TGTGCCAGTAGTACGTTCACGTTCAATCAGCCCCAGCATTTT. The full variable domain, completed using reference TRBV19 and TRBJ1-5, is DGGITQSPKYLFRKEGQNVTLSCEQNLNHDAMYWYRQDPGQGLRLIYYSQIVNDFQKGDIAEGYSVSREKKESFPLTVTSAQKNPTAFYLCASSTFTFNQPQHFGDGTRLSIL.

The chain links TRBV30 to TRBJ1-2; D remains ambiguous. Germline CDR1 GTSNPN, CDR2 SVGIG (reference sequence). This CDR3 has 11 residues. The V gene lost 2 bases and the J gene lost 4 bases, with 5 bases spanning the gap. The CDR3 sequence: CAWSPAYGYTF. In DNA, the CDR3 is TGTGCCTGGAGTCCAGCCTATGGCTACACCTTC. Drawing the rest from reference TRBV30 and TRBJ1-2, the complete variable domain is SQTIHQWPATLVQPVGSPLSLECTVEGTSNPNLYWYRQAAGRGLQLLFYSVGIGQISSEVPQNLSASRPQDRQFILSSKKLLLSDSGFYLCAWSPAYGYTFGSGTRLTVV.

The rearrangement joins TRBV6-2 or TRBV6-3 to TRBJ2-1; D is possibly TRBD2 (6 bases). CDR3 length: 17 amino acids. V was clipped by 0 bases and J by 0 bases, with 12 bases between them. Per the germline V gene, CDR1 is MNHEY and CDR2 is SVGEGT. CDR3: CASSYSTPGVSYNEQFF. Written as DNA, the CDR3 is TGTGCCAGCAGTTACTCGACACCGGGGGTCTCCTACAATGAGCAGTTCTTC.

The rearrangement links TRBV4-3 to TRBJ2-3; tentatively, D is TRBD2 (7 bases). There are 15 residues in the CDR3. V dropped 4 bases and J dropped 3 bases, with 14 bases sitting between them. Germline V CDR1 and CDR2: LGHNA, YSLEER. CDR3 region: CASSLGGAGTDTQYF. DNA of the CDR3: TGCGCCAGCAGCCTTGGGGGGGCGGGTACAGATACGCAGTATTTT.

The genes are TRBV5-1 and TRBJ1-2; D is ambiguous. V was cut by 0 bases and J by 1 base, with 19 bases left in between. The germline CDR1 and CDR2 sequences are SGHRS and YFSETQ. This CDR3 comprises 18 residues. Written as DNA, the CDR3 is TGCGCCAGCAGCTTGGACTTGTACAGTAAGAGCAGTAACTATGGCTACACCTTC. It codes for CASSLDLYSKSSNYGYTF.

CDR3 residues: CASTRTAGEANTEAFF. In DNA, the CDR3 is TGTGCCAGCACGAGGACAGCCGGGGAGGCGAACACTGAAGCTTTCTTT. The chain combines TRBV27 with TRBJ1-1, with D maybe TRBD1 (6 bases). In germline, CDR1 is MNHEY, CDR2 SMNVEV (reference sequence). Trimming removed 7 bases at V and 1 base at J, with 19 bases between. The CDR3 extends over 16 amino acids.

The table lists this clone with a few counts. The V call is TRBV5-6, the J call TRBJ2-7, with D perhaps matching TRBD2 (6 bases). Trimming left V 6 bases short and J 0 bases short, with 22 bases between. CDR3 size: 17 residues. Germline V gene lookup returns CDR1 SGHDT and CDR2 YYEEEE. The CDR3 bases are TGTGCCAGCACTATACTCAAGGGACTCGCCAGCTCCTACGAGCAGTACTTC. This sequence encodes CASTILKGLASSYEQYF.

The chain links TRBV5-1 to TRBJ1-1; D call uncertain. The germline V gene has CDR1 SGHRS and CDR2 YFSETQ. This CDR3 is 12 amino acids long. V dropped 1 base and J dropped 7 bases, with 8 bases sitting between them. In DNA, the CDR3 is TGCGCCAGCAGCTTGTCGAATGATGAAGCTTTCTTT. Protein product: CASSLSNDEAFF.

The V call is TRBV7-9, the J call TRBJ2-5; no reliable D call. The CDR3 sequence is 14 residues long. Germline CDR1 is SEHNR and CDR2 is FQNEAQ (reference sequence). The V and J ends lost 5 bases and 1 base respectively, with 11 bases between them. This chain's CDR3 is CASSPPHIQETQYF. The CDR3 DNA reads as TGTGCCAGCAGCCCTCCCCACATCCAAGAGACCCAGTACTTC.

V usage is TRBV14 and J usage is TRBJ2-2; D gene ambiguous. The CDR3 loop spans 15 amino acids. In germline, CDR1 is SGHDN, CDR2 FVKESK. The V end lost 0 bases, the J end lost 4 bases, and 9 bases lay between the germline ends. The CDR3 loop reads CASSQDFGGTGELFF. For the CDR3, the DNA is TGTGCCAGCAGCCAAGATTTCGGCGGCACCGGGGAGCTGTTTTTT.